The following is a T cell receptor (beta chain) sequence with its context. Its antigen is as yet unknown. These data belong to a study of shared clonotypes between healthy human individuals. Study-level results: Researchers found naive subsets generally carried larger estimated richness than memory subsets.

Libraries were prepared by immunoSEQ multiplex PCR; TCRdb keeps only in-frame clonotypes and omits some of them. The sample comprises approximately 250,000 clones, approximately 65% of which are singletons, and around 10% rests with the top ten. The J segment lost 2 bases and the V segment lost 3 bases, leaving 12 bases of the junction unmatched. The CDR3 is 16 amino acids. The germline V gene has CDR1 GTSNPN and CDR2 SVGIG (reference sequence). The J gene is TRBJ2-5, the V gene TRBV30, with 7 bases matching TRBD1. Sequenced sample: memory CD4+ T cells sorted from blood. Subset indicated: CD45RA-negative fraction. This receptor was obtained from a man younger than 40 in good health. The CDR3 DNA sequence: TGTGCCTGGAGGACAGGGTGGGACGTCGAGCAAGAGACCCAGTACTTC. Translating gives CAWRTGWDVEQETQYF.